This TCR beta chain is drawn from a study of Graves' ophthalmopathy and Graves' hyperthyroidism. The study amplified TCR beta CDR3 regions using RNA transcripts. HTBI primers were employed in first-round RT-PCR, then a second-round multiplex PCR followed. Via MiXCR, TCRdb re-called the multiplex PCR reads, giving one row per CDR3 protein. The sample contains over 500,000 distinct CDR3 sequences, 22% of which appear only once. Trimming removed 6 bases at V and 4 bases at J, with 10 bases between. The CDR3 spans 13 residues. Per the germline V gene, CDR1 is MDHEN and CDR2 is SYDVKM. Sequencing was done on a sample of peripheral blood. This receptor was taken from a woman between 18 and 30 years old with stable Graves' hyperthyroidism. Some clones in this sample may be carry-over from other donors' samples. V usage is TRBV28 and J usage is TRBJ1-5; TRBD1 might be the D (6 bases). CDR3 nucleotide sequence: TGTGCCAGCAGCCGGACAGTGAATCAGCCCCAGCATTTT. Amino acids: CASSRTVNQPQHF.